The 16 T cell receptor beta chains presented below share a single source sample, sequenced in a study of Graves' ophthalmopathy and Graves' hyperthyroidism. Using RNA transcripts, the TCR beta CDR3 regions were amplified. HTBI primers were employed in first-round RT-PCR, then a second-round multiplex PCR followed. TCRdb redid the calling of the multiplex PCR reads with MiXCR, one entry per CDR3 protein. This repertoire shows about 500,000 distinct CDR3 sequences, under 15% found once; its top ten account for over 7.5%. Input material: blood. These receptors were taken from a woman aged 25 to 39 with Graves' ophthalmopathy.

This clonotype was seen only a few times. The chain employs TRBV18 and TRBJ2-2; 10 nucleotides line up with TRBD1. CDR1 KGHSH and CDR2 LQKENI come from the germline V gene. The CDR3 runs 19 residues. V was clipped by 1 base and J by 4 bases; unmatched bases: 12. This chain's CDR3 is CASSPQDAWTGGRTGELFF. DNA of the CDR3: TGTGCCAGCTCACCACAGGATGCTTGGACAGGGGGTCGCACCGGGGAGCTGTTTTTT.

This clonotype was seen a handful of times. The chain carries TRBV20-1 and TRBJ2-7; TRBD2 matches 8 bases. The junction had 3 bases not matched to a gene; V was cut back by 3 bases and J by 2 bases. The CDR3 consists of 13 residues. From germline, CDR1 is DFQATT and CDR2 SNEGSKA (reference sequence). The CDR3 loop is CSARGSGTYEQYF. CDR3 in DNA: TGCAGTGCTAGGGGTAGCGGGACCTACGAGCAGTACTTC.

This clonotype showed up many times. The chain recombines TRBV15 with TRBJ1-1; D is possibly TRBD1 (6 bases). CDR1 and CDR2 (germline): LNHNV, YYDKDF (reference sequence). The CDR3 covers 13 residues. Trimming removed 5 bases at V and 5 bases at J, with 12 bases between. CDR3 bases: TGTGCCACCAGCGGGGGCCCGACGACTGAAGCTTTCTTT. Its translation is CATSGGPTTEAFF.

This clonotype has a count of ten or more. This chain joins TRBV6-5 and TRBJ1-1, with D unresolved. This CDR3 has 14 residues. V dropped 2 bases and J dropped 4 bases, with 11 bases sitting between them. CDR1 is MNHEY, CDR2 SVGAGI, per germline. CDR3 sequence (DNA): TGTGCCAGCAGTTACACGGGGTTGGCCACTGAAGCTTTCTTT. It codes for CASSYTGLATEAFF.

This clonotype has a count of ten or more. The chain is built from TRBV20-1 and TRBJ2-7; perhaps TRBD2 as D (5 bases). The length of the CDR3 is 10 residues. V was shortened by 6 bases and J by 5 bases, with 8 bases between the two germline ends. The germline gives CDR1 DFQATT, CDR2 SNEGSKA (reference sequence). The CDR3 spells CSAPADEQYF. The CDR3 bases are TGCAGTGCACCAGCGGACGAGCAGTACTTC.

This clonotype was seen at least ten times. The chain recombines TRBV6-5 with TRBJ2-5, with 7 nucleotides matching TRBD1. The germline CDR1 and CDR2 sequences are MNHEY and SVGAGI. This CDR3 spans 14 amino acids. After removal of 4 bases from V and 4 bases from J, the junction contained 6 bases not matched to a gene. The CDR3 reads CASSSRTGRETQYF. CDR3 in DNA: TGTGCCAGCAGTTCCCGGACAGGTAGAGAGACCCAGTACTTC.

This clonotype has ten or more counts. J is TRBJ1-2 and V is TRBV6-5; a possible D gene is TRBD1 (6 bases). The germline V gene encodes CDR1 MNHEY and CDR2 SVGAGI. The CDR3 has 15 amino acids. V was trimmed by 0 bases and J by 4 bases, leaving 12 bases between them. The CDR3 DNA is TGTGCCAGCAGTTACTCGAAAGGGGGGGCCTATGGCTACACCTTC. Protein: CASSYSKGGAYGYTF.

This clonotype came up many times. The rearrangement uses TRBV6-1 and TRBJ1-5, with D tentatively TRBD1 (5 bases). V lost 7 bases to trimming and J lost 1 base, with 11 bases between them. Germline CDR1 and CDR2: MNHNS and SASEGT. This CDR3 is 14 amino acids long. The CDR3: CASIRGTSNQPQHF. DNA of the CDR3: TGTGCCAGCATCCGGGGGACCAGCAATCAGCCCCAGCATTTT.

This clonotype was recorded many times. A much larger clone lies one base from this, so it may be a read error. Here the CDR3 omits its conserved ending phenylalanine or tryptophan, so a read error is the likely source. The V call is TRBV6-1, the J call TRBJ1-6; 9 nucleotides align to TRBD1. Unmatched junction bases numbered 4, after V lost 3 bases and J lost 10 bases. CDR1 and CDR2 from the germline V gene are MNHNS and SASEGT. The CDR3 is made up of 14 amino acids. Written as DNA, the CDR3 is TGTGCCAGCAGTGAGGGACAGGGCCGATCACCCCTCCACCTT. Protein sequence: CASSEGQGRSPLHL.

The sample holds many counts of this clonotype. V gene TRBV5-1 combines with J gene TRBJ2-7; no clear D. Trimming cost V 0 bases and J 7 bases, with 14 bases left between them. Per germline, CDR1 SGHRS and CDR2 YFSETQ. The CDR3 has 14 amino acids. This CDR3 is CASSLAVTAWEQYF. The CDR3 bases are TGCGCCAGCAGCTTGGCCGTTACTGCTTGGGAGCAGTACTTC.

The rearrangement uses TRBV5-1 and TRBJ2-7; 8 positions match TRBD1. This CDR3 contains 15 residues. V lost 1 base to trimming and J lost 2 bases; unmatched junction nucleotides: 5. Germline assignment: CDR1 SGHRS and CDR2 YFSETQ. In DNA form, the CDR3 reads TGCGCCAGCAGCTTGACGGGCAGGGGGCCCTACGAGCAGTACTTC. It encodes CASSLTGRGPYEQYF. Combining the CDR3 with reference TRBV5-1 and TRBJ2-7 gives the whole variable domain KAGVTQTPRYLIKTRGQQVTLSCSPISGHRSVSWYQQTPGQGLQFLFEYFSETQRNKGNFPGRFSGRQFSNSRSEMNVSTLELGDSALYLCASSLTGRGPYEQYFGPGTRLTVT.

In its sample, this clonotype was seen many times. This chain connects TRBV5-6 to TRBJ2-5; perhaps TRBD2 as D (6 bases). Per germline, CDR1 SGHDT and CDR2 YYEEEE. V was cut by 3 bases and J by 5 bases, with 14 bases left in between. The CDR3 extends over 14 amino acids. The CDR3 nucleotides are TGTGCCAGCAGCTGGGACTGGGGGTCCGAGACCCAGTACTTC. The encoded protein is CASSWDWGSETQYF.

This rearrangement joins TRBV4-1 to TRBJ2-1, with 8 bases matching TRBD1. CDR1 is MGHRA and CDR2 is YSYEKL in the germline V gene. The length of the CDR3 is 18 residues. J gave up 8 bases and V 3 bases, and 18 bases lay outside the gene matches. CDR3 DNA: TGCGCCAGCAGCCAGGCAACGGACAGGGCCGACACACGCTATGAGCAGTTCTTC. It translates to CASSQATDRADTRYEQFF.

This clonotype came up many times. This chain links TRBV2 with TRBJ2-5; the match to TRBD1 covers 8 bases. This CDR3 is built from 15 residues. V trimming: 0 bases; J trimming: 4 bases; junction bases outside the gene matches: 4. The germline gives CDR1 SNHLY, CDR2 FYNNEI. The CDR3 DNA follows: TGTGCCAGCAGTGAAGCTGGGACAGGTCGAGAGACCCAGTACTTC. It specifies CASSEAGTGRETQYF.

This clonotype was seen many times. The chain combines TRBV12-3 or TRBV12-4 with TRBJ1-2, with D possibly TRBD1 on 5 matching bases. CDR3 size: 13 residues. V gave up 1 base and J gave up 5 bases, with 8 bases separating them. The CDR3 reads CASSLERGYGYTF. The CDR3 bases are TGTGCCAGCAGTTTAGAACGGGGGTATGGCTACACCTTC.

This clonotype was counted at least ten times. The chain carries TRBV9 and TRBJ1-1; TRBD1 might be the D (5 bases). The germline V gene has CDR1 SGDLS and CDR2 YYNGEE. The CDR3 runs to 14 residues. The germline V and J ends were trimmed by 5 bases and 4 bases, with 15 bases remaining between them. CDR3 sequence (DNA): TGTGCCAGCAGTCGGGACTTGCGGAGCACTGAAGCTTTCTTT. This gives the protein CASSRDLRSTEAFF.